In this sample, the clone carrying this T cell receptor beta chain turned up many times. Its target is not known. After removal of 4 bases from V and 0 bases from J, the junction contained 2 bases not matched to a gene. This CDR3 has 13 amino acids. Germline CDR1 and CDR2: SQVTM and ANQGSEA. The data are from a study of response to subunit inactivated influenza vaccine. MiXCR, applied by TCRdb to the RT-PCR reads, yields one record per CDR3 protein. The data hold fewer than 600,000 distinct CDR3 sequences, with around 7.7% observed a single time. Study outcomes and limitations: Authors suggested that a seasonal influenza vaccination recruits few new T cells each time.

The specimen was PBMCs from blood, collected about 24 months after vaccination. The source of this sequence is a man between 50 and 69 years old who received an inactivated influenza vaccine. The rearrangement joins TRBV29-1 to TRBJ2-7, with TRBD2 identical over 8 bases. The CDR3 here is CSVAGRASYEQYF. The CDR3 coding sequence is TGCAGCGTTGCCGGGAGGGCCTCCTACGAGCAGTACTTC.